The present TCR beta chain was sequenced within a study of blood T cell repertoires in COVID-19. In the authors' workflow: Amplification from reference gene primers served as the basis for estimated nucleated cell counts. Produced via immunoSEQ multiplex PCR; TCRdb's table is partial and in-frame only. For V, J and clone size, that table is used; D and trimming come from the DNA. The sample holds roughly 120,000 clones; around four fifths are singletons and the top ten take under 3%. The CDR3 has 15 residues. The germline gives CDR1 LNHDA, CDR2 SQIVND (reference sequence). The ends lost 7 bases at V and 8 bases at J; junction bases unmatched: 9.

This sequence was found in a young man with acute or convalescent COVID-19. The chain is built from TRBV19 and TRBJ2-1, with 12 bases aligning to TRBD2. The sequenced sample consisted of peripheral blood. The CDR3: CASTRLAGGPDEQFF. The CDR3 coding sequence is TGTGCCAGTACCCGTCTAGCGGGGGGGCCGGATGAGCAGTTCTTC.